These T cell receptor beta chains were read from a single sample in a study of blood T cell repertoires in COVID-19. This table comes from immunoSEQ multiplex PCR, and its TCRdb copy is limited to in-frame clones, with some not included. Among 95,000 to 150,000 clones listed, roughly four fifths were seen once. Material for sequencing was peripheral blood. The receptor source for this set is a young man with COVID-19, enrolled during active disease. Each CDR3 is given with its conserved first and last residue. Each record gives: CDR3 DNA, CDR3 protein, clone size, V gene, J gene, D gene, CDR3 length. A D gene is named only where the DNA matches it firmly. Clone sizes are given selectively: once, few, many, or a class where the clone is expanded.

DNA: TGTGCCAGCAGCGGTCAGGCTGCAACTAATGAAAAACTGTTTTTT
CDR3: CASSGQAATNEKLFF
size: .
V: TRBV2
J: TRBJ1-4
D: .
length: 15

DNA: TGTGCCAGCAGCAAAAAATCCAGGACAGGAGAAAGCAATCAGCCCCAGCATTTT
CDR3: CASSKKSRTGESNQPQHF
size: .
V: TRBV21-1
J: TRBJ1-5
D: .
length: 18

DNA: TGTGCCAGCAGTTATAGTACAGGGGACTACGAGCAGTACTTC
CDR3: CASSYSTGDYEQYF
size: .
V: TRBV6-2/TRBV6-3
J: TRBJ2-7
D: TRBD1
length: 14

DNA: TGTGCCAGCAGCTTGGGGGCCGCGGCCCGCGGGGCCGAGCAGTACTTC
CDR3: CASSLGAAARGAEQYF
size: .
V: TRBV5-6
J: TRBJ2-7
D: .
length: 16

DNA: TGTGCCAGCTCACCAGACGGAGCCTACGAGCAGTACTTC
CDR3: CASSPDGAYEQYF
size: .
V: TRBV18
J: TRBJ2-7
D: .
length: 13

DNA: TGTGCCAGCAGCTTAGCCAGGCGACAGTACAATGAGCAGTTCTTC
CDR3: CASSLARRQYNEQFF
size: .
V: TRBV11-2
J: TRBJ2-1
D: .
length: 15

DNA: TGTGCCAGCAGTTACGAACGGGGCGGGAGAAGCTCCTATAATTCACCCCTCCACTTT
CDR3: CASSYERGGRSSYNSPLHF
size: .
V: TRBV6-2/TRBV6-3
J: TRBJ1-6
D: .
length: 19

DNA: TGTGCCAGTAGTATCGGGGGACTCTCAACTAATGAAAAACTGTTTTTT
CDR3: CASSIGGLSTNEKLFF
size: .
V: TRBV19
J: TRBJ1-4
D: .
length: 16

DNA: TGTGCCAGCAGTGGAAAGCAGCGGGGGGGCACAGATACGCAGTATTTT
CDR3: CASSGKQRGGTDTQYF
size: .
V: TRBV11-3
J: TRBJ2-3
D: TRBD2
length: 16

DNA: TGTGCCAGCAGTCCTATCCCGACTAGCAAGGTCCTCGAGCAGTACTTC
CDR3: CASSPIPTSKVLEQYF
size: .
V: TRBV27
J: TRBJ2-7
D: TRBD2
length: 16

DNA: TGTGCCAGCGGCCTTCAGGGGATGGATCTGGGAGGCTACACCTTC
CDR3: CASGLQGMDLGGYTF
size: few
V: TRBV6-6
J: TRBJ1-2
D: .
length: 15

DNA: TGTGCCAGCAGCTTTAGCTCTTCAAGGAATACGCAGTATTTT
CDR3: CASSFSSSRNTQYF
size: few
V: TRBV13
J: TRBJ2-3
D: .
length: 14

DNA: TGTGCCAGCAGCTTAGAAGGACAGGGCAAAAGGAACACTGAAGCTTTCTTT
CDR3: CASSLEGQGKRNTEAFF
size: .
V: TRBV11-2
J: TRBJ1-1
D: TRBD1
length: 17

DNA: TGTGCCAGCAGCCCCCTACCGGGACAGGGGGAAGTGTACGAGCAGTACTTC
CDR3: CASSPLPGQGEVYEQYF
size: .
V: TRBV7-8
J: TRBJ2-7
D: TRBD1
length: 17

DNA: TGTGCCAGCAGTTCCCTTCAGGGGTATCAGCCCCAGCATTTT
CDR3: CASSSLQGYQPQHF
size: few
V: TRBV6-6
J: TRBJ1-5
D: .
length: 14

DNA: TGCGCCAGCAGCCAAGGCCTAGTTCGTGGCACCGGGGAGCTGTTTTTT
CDR3: CASSQGLVRGTGELFF
size: few
V: TRBV4-3
J: TRBJ2-2
D: .
length: 16

DNA: TGTGCCAGTAGTATAGGGGGGCTCGACTATGGCTACACCTTC
CDR3: CASSIGGLDYGYTF
size: .
V: TRBV19
J: TRBJ1-2
D: .
length: 14

DNA: TGTGCCTGGAGTGGGCCGGGACAGGGCTATGGCTACACCTTC
CDR3: CAWSGPGQGYGYTF
size: .
V: TRBV30
J: TRBJ1-2
D: TRBD1
length: 14

DNA: TGTGCCAGCAGCGCGCAGGGGGATGGCTACACCTTC
CDR3: CASSAQGDGYTF
size: few
V: TRBV9
J: TRBJ1-2
D: TRBD1
length: 12

DNA: TGTGCCAGCAGCTTAGACAGGGCGAACACTGAAGCTTTCTTT
CDR3: CASSLDRANTEAFF
size: .
V: TRBV7-9
J: TRBJ1-1
D: .
length: 14

DNA: TGTGCCAGCAGTCCCGGGGGACAGGGTAGGGAAAAACTGTTTTTT
CDR3: CASSPGGQGREKLFF
size: .
V: TRBV6-5
J: TRBJ1-4
D: TRBD1
length: 15

DNA: TGTGCCAGCAGTTACTCGGGACAGGGCGCTGGAAACACCATATATTTT
CDR3: CASSYSGQGAGNTIYF
size: .
V: TRBV6-5
J: TRBJ1-3
D: TRBD1
length: 16

DNA: TGTGCCAGCAGTCCTCATCAGAACAGGGCTAACTATGGCTACACCTTC
CDR3: CASSPHQNRANYGYTF
size: .
V: TRBV27
J: TRBJ1-2
D: .
length: 16

DNA: TGTGCCAGCAGCGGCGGGACGGGGGGCTACGAGCAGTACTTC
CDR3: CASSGGTGGYEQYF
size: .
V: TRBV5-6
J: TRBJ2-7
D: TRBD2
length: 14

DNA: TGTGCCAGCAGCCGAGAGACTAGCGGGAGTAGCGAGCAGTACTTC
CDR3: CASSRETSGSSEQYF
size: .
V: TRBV4-2
J: TRBJ2-7
D: TRBD2
length: 15

DNA: TGTGCCAGTAGTTTGACAGCTCACTATGGCTACACCTTC
CDR3: CASSLTAHYGYTF
size: .
V: TRBV19
J: TRBJ1-2
D: .
length: 13

DNA: TGTGCCAGCAGGTTGTGGGGGGATAACTATGGCTACACCTTC
CDR3: CASRLWGDNYGYTF
size: .
V: TRBV6-5
J: TRBJ1-2
D: .
length: 14

DNA: TGTGCCAGCGGCAACAGGGGTAAGTCCTCCTACGAGCAGTACTTC
CDR3: CASGNRGKSSYEQYF
size: .
V: TRBV11-1
J: TRBJ2-7
D: TRBD1
length: 15

DNA: TGCAGTGCTAGTTTTTACCGGGGGGGTGGCTACACCTTC
CDR3: CSASFYRGGGYTF
size: .
V: TRBV20-1
J: TRBJ1-2
D: .
length: 13

DNA: TGTGCCAGCATGGCGACGGCGGTCGTTTCCTACGAGCAGTACTTC
CDR3: CASMATAVVSYEQYF
size: .
V: TRBV2
J: TRBJ2-7
D: .
length: 15

DNA: TGCGCCAGCAGCTGGGACACCTCCTACGAGCAGTACTTC
CDR3: CASSWDTSYEQYF
size: once
V: TRBV5-1
J: TRBJ2-7
D: .
length: 13

DNA: TGTGCCAGCAGCAGCTCCTACGAGCAGTACTTC
CDR3: CASSSSYEQYF
size: .
V: TRBV12-3/TRBV12-4
J: TRBJ2-7
D: .
length: 11